The next 8 T cell receptor beta chains were all read from a single sample in a study of neoadjuvant anti-PD-1 for oral cavity cancer. As for time point: after neoadjuvant nivolumab, at surgical resection. Clones were read by immunoSEQ multiplex PCR, and TCRdb kept only the in-frame ones, dropping some. The profile shows roughly 14,000 clones, about two thirds of them singletons. This specimen consisted of PBMCs, obtained after nivolumab (anti-PD-1) treatment. All receptors derive from a person between 40 and 85 years old with oral cavity squamous cell carcinoma.

This clone came up a few times. V and J are TRBV19 and TRBJ2-7; D ambiguous. This CDR3 spans 13 amino acids. V was shortened by 5 bases and J by 6 bases, with 14 bases between the two germline ends. Per the germline V gene, CDR1 is LNHDA and CDR2 is SQIVND (reference sequence). CDR3 loop: CASSRTPSTEQYF. In nucleotides, the CDR3 is TGTGCCAGTAGTCGGACCCCCAGCACCGAGCAGTACTTC.

V usage is TRBV6-5 and J usage is TRBJ2-7, with 9 bases matching TRBD2. After removal of 5 bases from V and 3 bases from J, the junction contained 2 bases not matched to a gene. Looked up from germline, CDR1 is MNHEY and CDR2 is SVGAGI. The CDR3 is made up of 13 amino acids. CDR3 coding DNA: TGTGCCAGCAGTGCTAGCGGGATCTACGAGCAGTACTTC. Its translation is CASSASGIYEQYF.

The chain has TRBV9 and TRBJ1-4; the match to TRBD1 covers 8 bases. CDR1 SGDLS and CDR2 YYNGEE come from the germline V gene. J gave up 5 bases and V 4 bases, and 7 bases lay outside the gene matches. This CDR3 region has 15 residues. CDR3 sequence reads: CASSFSTGVNEKLFF. CDR3 sequence (DNA): TGTGCCAGCAGCTTCTCGACAGGGGTAAATGAAAAACTGTTTTTT.

The chain couples TRBV2 to TRBJ1-2; D perhaps matches TRBD1 (6 bases). V was clipped by 7 bases and J by 2 bases, with 11 bases between them. This CDR3 spans 13 amino acids. Germline lookup yields CDR1 SNHLY and CDR2 FYNNEI. The CDR3 loop is CASIMDRNYGYTF. The CDR3 nucleotides read TGTGCCAGCATCATGGACAGAAACTATGGCTACACCTTC.

The J gene is TRBJ2-3, the V gene TRBV19, with D possibly matching TRBD2 (5 bases). The V gene's germline CDR1 is LNHDA and CDR2 SQIVND (reference sequence). Trimming shortened V by 6 bases and J by 2 bases, and 15 bases separated the two germline ends. The CDR3 length is 15 residues. This CDR3 is CASSPLELFTDTQYF. CDR3 coding DNA: TGTGCCAGTAGCCCACTAGAGCTTTTCACAGATACGCAGTATTTT.

The chain has TRBV5-4 and TRBJ2-7, with 9 bases fitting TRBD1. Germline V gene data show CDR1 as SGHNT and CDR2 as YYREEE (reference sequence). The CDR3 length is 15 residues. V lost 0 bases to trimming and J lost 3 bases; unmatched junction nucleotides: 4. In DNA form, the CDR3 reads TGTGCCAGCAGCTTGGGGGGGACAGGGAACTACGAGCAGTACTTC. Its protein is CASSLGGTGNYEQYF.

The V and J genes are TRBV7-8 and TRBJ2-7; D is perhaps TRBD1 (6 bases). Per the germline V gene, CDR1 is SGHVS and CDR2 is FQNEAQ. Trimming pared 3 bases from V and 7 bases from J, leaving 16 bases between. This CDR3 contains 14 residues. The CDR3 spells CASSFSTQGEEQYF. Here the CDR3 DNA reads TGTGCCAGCAGCTTTTCGACACAGGGTGAGGAGCAGTACTTC.

V and J are TRBV7-2 and TRBJ2-1; tentative D call: TRBD2 (5 bases). The germline V and J ends were trimmed by 5 bases and 6 bases, with 17 bases remaining between them. Germline values: CDR1 SGHTA, CDR2 FQGNSA. The CDR3 consists of 15 residues. This chain's CDR3 is CASSHPSGLSNEQFF. The CDR3 bases are TGTGCCAGCAGCCACCCGTCGGGGTTAAGCAATGAGCAGTTCTTC.